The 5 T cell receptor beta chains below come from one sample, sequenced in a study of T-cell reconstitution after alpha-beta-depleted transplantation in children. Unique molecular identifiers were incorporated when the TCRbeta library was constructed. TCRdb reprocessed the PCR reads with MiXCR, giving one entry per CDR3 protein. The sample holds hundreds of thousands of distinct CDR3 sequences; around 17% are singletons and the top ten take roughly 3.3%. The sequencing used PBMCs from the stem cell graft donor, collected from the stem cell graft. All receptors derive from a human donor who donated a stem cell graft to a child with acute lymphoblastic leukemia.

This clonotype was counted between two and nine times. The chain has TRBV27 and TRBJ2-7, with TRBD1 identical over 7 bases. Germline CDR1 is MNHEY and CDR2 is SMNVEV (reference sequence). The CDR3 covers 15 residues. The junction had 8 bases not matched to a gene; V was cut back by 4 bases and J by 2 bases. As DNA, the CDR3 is TGTGCCAGCAGTTCCCTGACAGGGCTTGCCTACGAGCAGTACTTC. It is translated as CASSSLTGLAYEQYF.

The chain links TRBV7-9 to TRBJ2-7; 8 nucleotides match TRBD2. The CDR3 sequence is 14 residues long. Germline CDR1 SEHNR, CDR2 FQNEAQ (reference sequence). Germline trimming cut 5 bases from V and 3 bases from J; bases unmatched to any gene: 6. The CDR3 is CASSISGRSYEQYF. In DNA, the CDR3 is TGTGCCAGCAGCATAAGCGGGAGAAGCTACGAGCAGTACTTC.

CDR3 region: CASSQVAGGPGEQFF. In DNA, the CDR3 is TGTGCCAGCAGCCAAGTCGCGGGAGGGCCAGGTGAGCAGTTCTTC. V gene TRBV14 combines with J gene TRBJ2-1; 9 bases map to TRBD2. V lost 1 base, J lost 9 bases, and 7 bases stayed unmatched. Germline V gene lookup returns CDR1 SGHDN and CDR2 FVKESK. This CDR3 is built from 15 residues. Full variable domain (outside the CDR3, taken from reference TRBV14 and TRBJ2-1): EAGVTQFPSHSVIEKGQTVTLRCDPISGHDNLYWYRRVMGKEIKFLLHFVKESKQDESGMPNNRFLAERTGGTYSTLKVQPAELEDSGVYFCASSQVAGGPGEQFFGPGTRLTVL.

The DNA for the CDR3 is TGTGCCAGCAGCTTATCAGGGGACAGGGGCAATCAGCCCCAGCATTTT. Translating it yields CASSLSGDRGNQPQHF. The chain employs TRBV7-6 and TRBJ1-5, with TRBD1 matching over 9 bases. Germline trimming cut 2 bases from V and 2 bases from J; bases unmatched to any gene: 4. CDR1 and CDR2 from the germline V gene are SGHVS and FNYEAQ. The length of the CDR3 is 16 residues.

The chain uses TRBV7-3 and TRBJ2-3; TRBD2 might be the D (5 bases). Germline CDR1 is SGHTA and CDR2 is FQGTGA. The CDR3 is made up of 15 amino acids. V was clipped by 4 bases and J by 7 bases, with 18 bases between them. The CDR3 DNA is TGTGCCAGCAGCTCGACTATTTCCCCGGCCTATACGCAGTATTTT. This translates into CASSSTISPAYTQYF.